A single T cell receptor (beta chain) is shown here with its context. The antigen is undetermined. This entry belongs to a study of cytomegalovirus exposure and HLA in healthy donors. Study observations and caveats: Owing to their indistinguishability, certain V segments, notably TRBV6-2 and TRBV6-3, were excluded. Reports showed the classifier diagnosing cytomegalovirus status with high specificity and sensitivity.

When sampled, the donors appeared nominally healthy, though they likely had unrecorded immune exposures. The CDR3 consists of 14 residues. From germline, CDR1 is SNHLY and CDR2 FYNNEI. Primers for the PCR totalled 60 Vbeta and 13 Jbeta. Original methodology: In a later analysis, the count reached roughly 80 million unique TCR beta chains, with roughly 11 million shared. Generated by immunoSEQ multiplex PCR, the TCRdb table keeps only in-frame clones and is missing some. The DNA was the basis for D and trimming; V, J and clone size are from that table. The sample carries about 170,000 clones, 82% recorded once.

The clonotype originates from a male donor in good health and CMV-seronegative. Sequencing used PBMCs. The genes are TRBV2 and TRBJ2-5, with TRBD2 matching 7 bases. The end of the DNA is better explained by TRBJ2-7, so the J call may be wrong. The CDR3 protein is CASSEQAGVYEQYF. CDR3 nucleotide sequence: TGTGCCAGCAGTGAACAGGCGGGAGTTTACGAGCAGTACTTC.